This entry is about one T cell receptor beta chain. It lacks a known antigen. No much larger clone is present one base from it, and per-base qualities are unavailable. TCRbeta CDR3 regions were amplified from genomic DNA by means of the immunoSEQ Assay, a bias-controlled multiplex PCR. As for the authors' bioinformatics: The number of nucleated cells in each sample was estimated from the amplification of reference gene primers within the assay. Sequence reads were collapsed and filtered to measure the absolute abundance of every unique TCRbeta CDR3 rearrangement. For each sample, productive Simpson clonality was calculated as the square root of Simpson's diversity index across productive rearrangements. This is the immuneACCESS table as TCRdb keeps it, with only in-frame sequences that have V and J called. A part of the clones is gone; compared with another copy, unresolved V genes explain less than half, and the rest is unexplained. The DNA gave D and trimming, while V, J and clone size come from that table. A total of approximately 120,000 clones appear in this sample, approximately 80% of them only once. 10% of the sample is held by the ten biggest clonotypes.

The data derive from a study of blood T cell repertoires in COVID-19 (dated by TCRdb to the early 2020s). Context from the whole study: Collaborator samples came from the United States, Italy and Spain and covered acute and convalescent phases of COVID-19. The prospective study material was composed of cDNA or gDNA derived from T cells, B-cell-depleted T cells, or PBMCs. Deeply sampled blood TCRbeta repertoires from subjects exposed to, actively infected with, or recovered from COVID-19 were included in the dataset. The repertoires were released in a freely available public database intended as a resource for research on the immune response to SARS-CoV-2. Samples came from the ongoing ImmuneRACE study (first 160 participants) plus 1,254 subjects from 6 global collaborators. Nearly every sample came with metadata listing a de-identified subject ID, COVID-19 status, age in years and sex. Where HLA class I and class II types were available, the types were taken from metadata supplied by the sample provider, not from assay-based typing. Study-level results and caveats: How much clinical and demographic metadata was included differed by source and by participant, and the metadata was provided uncurated.

The CDR3 holds 13 amino acids from the cysteine to the phenylalanine. Of the read, only the CDR3 DNA is kept; its 39 bases are in frame from base 1. V and J are truncated by 2 bases and 11 bases respectively, leaving an intervening sequence of 15 bases. Taken from the germline V gene, the CDR1 and CDR2 loops are MDHEN and SYDVKM. The collaborating institutions used their own protocols to collect whole blood in K2EDTA tubes. For TCRbeta analysis, collaborator samples were shipped as frozen whole blood, as isolated PBMCs, or as DNA extracted from either sample type. Sequencing was done on a sample of peripheral blood. This chain joins TRBV28 to TRBJ1-1, with no confident D gene call. The clonotype originates from a human donor in a cohort sampled during active COVID-19. The CDR3 sequence is CASSLVARRGAFF. The DNA is as follows: TGTGCCAGCAGTTTAGTGGCCCGACGAGGGGCTTTCTTT.